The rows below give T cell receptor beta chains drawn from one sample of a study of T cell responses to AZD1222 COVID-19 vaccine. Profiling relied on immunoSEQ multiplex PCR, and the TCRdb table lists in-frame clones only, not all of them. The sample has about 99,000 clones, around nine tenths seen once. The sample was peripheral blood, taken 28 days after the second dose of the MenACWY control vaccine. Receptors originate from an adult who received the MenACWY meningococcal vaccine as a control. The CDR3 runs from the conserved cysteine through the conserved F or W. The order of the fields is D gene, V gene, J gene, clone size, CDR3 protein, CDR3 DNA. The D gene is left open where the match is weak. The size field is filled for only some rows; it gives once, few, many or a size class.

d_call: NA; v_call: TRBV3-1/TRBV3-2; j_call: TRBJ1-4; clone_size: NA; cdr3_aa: CASTTGREKLFF; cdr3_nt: TGTGCCAGTACTACAGGGCGGGAAAAACTGTTTTTT
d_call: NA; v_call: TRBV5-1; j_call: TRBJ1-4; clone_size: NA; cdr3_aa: CASSGGTDANEKLFF; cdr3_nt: TGCGCCAGCAGCGGAGGGACCGATGCTAATGAAAAACTGTTTTTT
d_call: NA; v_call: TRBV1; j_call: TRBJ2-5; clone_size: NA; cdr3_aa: CTSSRFSRRWDRGQETQYF; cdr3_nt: TGCACCAGCAGTCGATTTTCCCGCAGGTGGGACAGGGGCCAAGAGACCCAGTACTTC
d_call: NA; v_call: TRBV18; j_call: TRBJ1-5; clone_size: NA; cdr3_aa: CASSPGLGSQPQHF; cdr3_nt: TGTGCCAGCTCACCGGGCCTAGGGTCGCAGCCCCAGCATTTT
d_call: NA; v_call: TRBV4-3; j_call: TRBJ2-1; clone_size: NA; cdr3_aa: CASSQDGAGGRQFF; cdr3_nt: TGCGCCAGCAGCCAAGATGGGGCTGGAGGGCGGCAGTTCTTC
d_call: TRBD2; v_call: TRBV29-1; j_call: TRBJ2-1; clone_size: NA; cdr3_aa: CSVEKRGGRGNEQFF; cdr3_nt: TGCAGCGTTGAAAAGCGGGGGGGCCGCGGCAATGAGCAGTTCTTC
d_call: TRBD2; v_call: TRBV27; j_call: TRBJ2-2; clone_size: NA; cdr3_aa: CASSLWGGANTGELFF; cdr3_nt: TGTGCCAGCAGTTTATGGGGGGGGGCGAACACCGGGGAGCTGTTTTTT
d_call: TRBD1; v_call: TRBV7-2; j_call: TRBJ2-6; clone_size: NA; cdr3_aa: CASSPRQGAAGANVLTF; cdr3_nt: TGTGCCAGCAGCCCGAGACAGGGGGCGGCTGGGGCCAACGTCCTGACTTTC
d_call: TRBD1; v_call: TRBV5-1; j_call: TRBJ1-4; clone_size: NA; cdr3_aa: CASSSGTGNEKLFF; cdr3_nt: TGCGCCAGCAGCTCCGGGACAGGCAATGAAAAACTGTTTTTT
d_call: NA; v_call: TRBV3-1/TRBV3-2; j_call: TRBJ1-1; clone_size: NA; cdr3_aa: CASSQADGQAFF; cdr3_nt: TGTGCCAGCAGCCAAGCCGACGGCCAAGCTTTCTTT
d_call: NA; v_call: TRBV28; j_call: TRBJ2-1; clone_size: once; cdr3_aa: CASSLRRGYNEQFF; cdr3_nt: TGTGCCAGCAGTTTACGTCGAGGGTACAATGAGCAGTTCTTC
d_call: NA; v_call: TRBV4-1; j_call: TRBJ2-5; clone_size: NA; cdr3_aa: CASSPTRRETQYF; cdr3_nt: TGCGCCAGCAGCCCAACTAGGAGGGAGACCCAGTACTTC
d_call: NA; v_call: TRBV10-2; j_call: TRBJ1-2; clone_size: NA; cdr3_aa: CATGTNYGYTF; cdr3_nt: TGCGCCACCGGGACTAACTATGGCTACACCTTC
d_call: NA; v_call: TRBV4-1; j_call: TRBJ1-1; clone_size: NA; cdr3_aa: CASSQVQPLENTEAFF; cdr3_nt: TGCGCCAGCAGCCAAGTACAGCCTCTGGAAAACACTGAAGCTTTCTTT
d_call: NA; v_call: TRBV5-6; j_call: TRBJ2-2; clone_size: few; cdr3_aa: CASSTTTGPTSNTGELFF; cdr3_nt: TGTGCCAGCAGCACAACAACAGGTCCCACGTCGAACACCGGGGAGCTGTTTTTT
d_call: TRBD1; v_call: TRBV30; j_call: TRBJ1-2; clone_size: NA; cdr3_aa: CAWSLDRGYHGYTF; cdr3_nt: TGTGCCTGGAGCCTGGACAGGGGATACCATGGCTACACCTTC
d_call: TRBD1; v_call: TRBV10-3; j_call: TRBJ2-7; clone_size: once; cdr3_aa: CAISGGTGGLYEQYF; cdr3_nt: TGTGCCATCAGTGGGGGGACAGGGGGCCTCTACGAGCAGTACTTC
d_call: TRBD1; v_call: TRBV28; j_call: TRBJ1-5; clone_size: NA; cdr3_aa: CASSLPGQGAQRNQPQHF; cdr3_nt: TGTGCCAGCAGTTTGCCGGGACAGGGGGCGCAGAGGAATCAGCCCCAGCATTTT
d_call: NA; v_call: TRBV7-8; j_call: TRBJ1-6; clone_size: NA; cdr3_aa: CASSFSLDNSPLHF; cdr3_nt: TGTGCCAGCAGCTTCTCACTGGATAATTCACCCCTCCACTTT
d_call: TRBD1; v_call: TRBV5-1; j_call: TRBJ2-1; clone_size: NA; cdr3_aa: CASSLPGGYNEQFF; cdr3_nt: TGCGCCAGCAGCTTGCCAGGGGGCTACAATGAGCAGTTCTTC
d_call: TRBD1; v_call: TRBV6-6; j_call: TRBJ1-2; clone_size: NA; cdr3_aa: CASNADRVPRYGYTF; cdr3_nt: TGTGCCAGCAACGCCGACAGGGTGCCTCGCTATGGCTACACCTTC
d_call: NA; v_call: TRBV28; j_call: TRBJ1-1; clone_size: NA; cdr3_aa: CASSLRGAMNTEAFF; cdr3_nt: TGTGCCAGCAGTCTCCGGGGTGCCATGAACACTGAAGCTTTCTTT
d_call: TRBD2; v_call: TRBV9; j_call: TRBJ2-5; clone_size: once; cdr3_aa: CASSVEAGGPWETQYF; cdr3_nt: TGTGCCAGCAGCGTAGAAGCGGGGGGGCCTTGGGAGACCCAGTACTTC
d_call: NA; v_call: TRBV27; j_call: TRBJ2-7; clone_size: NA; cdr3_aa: CASRAVSYEQYF; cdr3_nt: TGTGCCAGCAGGGCAGTCTCCTACGAGCAGTACTTC
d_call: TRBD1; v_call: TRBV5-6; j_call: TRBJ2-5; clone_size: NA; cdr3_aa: CASNRGPYQETQYF; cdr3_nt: TGTGCCAGCAACAGGGGACCATACCAAGAGACCCAGTACTTC
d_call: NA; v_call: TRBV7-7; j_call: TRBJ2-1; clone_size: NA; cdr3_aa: CASSLDVTQEQFF; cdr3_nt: TGTGCTAGCAGCTTAGATGTCACGCAAGAGCAGTTCTTC
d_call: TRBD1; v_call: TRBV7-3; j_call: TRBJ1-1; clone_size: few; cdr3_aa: CASSSTGPMNTEAFF; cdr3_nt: TGTGCCAGCAGCTCGACAGGGCCTATGAACACTGAAGCTTTCTTT
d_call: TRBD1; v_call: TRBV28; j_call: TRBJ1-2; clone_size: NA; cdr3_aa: CASSQPDRGIGYTF; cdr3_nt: TGTGCCAGCAGTCAACCGGACAGGGGTATAGGCTACACCTTC
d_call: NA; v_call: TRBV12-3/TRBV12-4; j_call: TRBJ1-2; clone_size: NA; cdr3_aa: CASSLASGAVTF; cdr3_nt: TGTGCCAGCAGTTTAGCATCAGGGGCCGTCACCTTC
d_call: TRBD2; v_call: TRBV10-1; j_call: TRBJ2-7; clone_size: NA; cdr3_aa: CASSEGLAGYEQYF; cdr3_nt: TGCGCCAGCAGTGAGGGACTAGCGGGATACGAGCAGTACTTC
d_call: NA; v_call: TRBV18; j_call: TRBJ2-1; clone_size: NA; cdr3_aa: CASSPSVRVSYNEQFF; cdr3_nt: TGTGCCAGCTCACCGTCCGTCCGCGTCTCCTACAATGAGCAGTTCTTC
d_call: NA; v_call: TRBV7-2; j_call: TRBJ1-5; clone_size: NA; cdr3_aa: CASSLERSSNQPQHF; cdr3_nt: TGTGCCAGCAGCTTAGAAAGGAGCAGCAATCAGCCCCAGCATTTT